Listed below are T cell receptor beta chains from one sample, sequenced in a study of blood T cell repertoires in COVID-19. Sequencing used immunoSEQ multiplex PCR; TCRdb keeps in-frame clones, though not all of them. The data contain a few hundred thousand clones, approximately 84% of them singletons. The sequenced sample was PBMCs or T cells enriched from blood (not recorded which). Receptors originate from a young woman who had recovered from COVID-19. The CDR3 runs from the conserved cysteine through the conserved F or W. Each record gives: CDR3 length, J gene, clone size, V gene, D gene, CDR3 protein, CDR3 DNA. The D gene is left open where the match is weak. Clone sizes are given selectively: once, few, many, or a class where the clone is expanded.

15 TRBJ2-5 - TRBV7-9 TRBD2 CASSSLAGEQETQYF TGTGCCAGCAGCTCCCTAGCGGGGGAACAAGAGACCCAGTACTTC
14 TRBJ2-1 - TRBV2 - CASLFTSSYNEQFF TGTGCCAGCCTCTTCACGAGCTCCTACAATGAGCAGTTCTTC
17 TRBJ1-5 - TRBV10-3 TRBD1 CAISDGQGAVGYQPQHF TGTGCCATCAGTGACGGGCAGGGGGCGGTTGGGTACCAGCCCCAGCATTTT
14 TRBJ1-1 - TRBV7-3 TRBD1 CASSPQGAKTEAFF TGTGCCAGCAGCCCACAGGGGGCTAAGACTGAAGCTTTCTTT
15 TRBJ2-3 - TRBV7-2 TRBD2 CASSPGLAMGDTQYF TGTGCCAGCAGTCCGGGACTAGCAATGGGAGATACGCAGTATTTT
12 TRBJ2-1 few TRBV18 - CASSPAQKEQFF TGTGCCAGCTCACCCGCCCAGAAGGAGCAGTTCTTC
14 TRBJ1-5 - TRBV2 - CASSERHSNQPQHF TGTGCCAGCAGTGAGAGGCATAGCAATCAGCCCCAGCATTTT
13 TRBJ2-7 - TRBV7-9 TRBD1 CAGDGTGSYEQYF TGTGCCGGGGACGGGACAGGGTCCTACGAGCAGTACTTC
17 TRBJ2-1 - TRBV29-1 TRBD2 CSGDLAGRRSSYNEQFF TGCAGCGGGGATCTAGCGGGTCGAAGAAGCTCCTACAATGAGCAGTTCTTC
15 TRBJ1-1 - TRBV4-1 - CASSQVVGGNTEAFF TGCGCCAGCAGCCAAGTTGTAGGGGGGAACACTGAAGCTTTCTTT
15 TRBJ2-1 - TRBV19 TRBD2 CATQATSGTSDEQFF TGTGCCACCCAAGCCACTAGCGGGACCTCAGATGAGCAGTTCTTC
15 TRBJ2-7 - TRBV7-9 TRBD2 CASSPWAGVKNEQYF TGTGCCAGCAGCCCCTGGGCGGGAGTAAAGAACGAGCAGTACTTC
13 TRBJ1-2 - TRBV14 TRBD1 CASSQVQGRGYTF TGTGCCAGCAGCCAAGTACAGGGGCGAGGCTACACCTTC
16 TRBJ2-7 - TRBV28 TRBD2 CASSYPRREGLYEQYF TGTGCCAGCAGTTACCCCAGGCGGGAGGGCCTGTACGAGCAGTACTTC
16 TRBJ2-2 - TRBV6-5 TRBD2 CASSYSAGANTGELFF TGTGCCAGCAGTTACTCGGCGGGGGCGAACACCGGGGAGCTGTTTTTT
15 TRBJ1-4 - TRBV28 TRBD1 CASRPTGTGFEKLFF TGTGCCAGCAGGCCTACCGGGACAGGGTTTGAAAAACTGTTTTTT
16 TRBJ1-1 - TRBV18 - CASSPLQDSGNTEAFF TGTGCCAGCTCCCCACTACAGGACAGCGGAAACACTGAAGCTTTCTTT
16 TRBJ2-3 - TRBV9 TRBD1 CASSKMGQPVTDTQYF TGTGCCAGCAGCAAAATGGGACAGCCCGTCACAGATACGCAGTATTTT
15 TRBJ2-5 - TRBV5-4 TRBD1 CASSHRQGIQETQYF TGTGCCAGCAGCCACCGACAGGGCATCCAAGAGACCCAGTACTTC
15 TRBJ1-3 - TRBV27 - CASSLRGGAGNTIYF TGTGCCAGCAGTTTACGGGGGGGGGCTGGAAACACCATATATTTT
15 TRBJ2-7 - TRBV5-4 TRBD2 CASSSPGTSAYEQYF TGTGCCAGCAGCTCACCCGGGACTAGCGCTTACGAGCAGTACTTC
14 TRBJ1-2 - TRBV5-1 - CASSPSTGYDGYTF TGCGCCAGCAGCCCATCTACAGGATATGATGGCTACACCTTC
16 TRBJ2-7 - TRBV28 TRBD2 CASSSYGTSGTYEQYF TGTGCCAGCAGTTCCTACGGGACTAGCGGAACCTACGAGCAGTACTTC
15 TRBJ2-1 - TRBV2 TRBD1 CASTPGQSSYNEQFF TGTGCCAGCACCCCGGGACAGAGCTCCTACAATGAGCAGTTCTTC
18 TRBJ2-3 - TRBV6-4 TRBD2 CASSARASGGPYTDTQYF TGTGCCAGCAGTGCCCGGGCTAGCGGGGGGCCGTACACAGATACGCAGTATTTT
11 TRBJ1-5 once TRBV20-1 - CSAVRGQPQHF TGCAGTGCTGTCCGTGGCCAGCCCCAGCATTTT
13 TRBJ2-1 few TRBV24-1 - CATSDGVKNEQFF TGTGCCACCAGTGATGGAGTGAAAAATGAGCAGTTCTTC
15 TRBJ1-3 - TRBV9 - CASSGRQSSGNTIYF TGTGCCAGCAGCGGCCGACAAAGCTCTGGAAACACCATATATTTT
15 TRBJ1-5 - TRBV5-1 - CASSLDEGGNQPQHF TGCGCCAGCAGCTTGGACGAGGGGGGCAATCAGCCCCAGCATTTT
14 TRBJ2-1 once TRBV19 - CASSIDRGGNEQFF TGTGCCAGTAGTATAGATAGGGGGGGGAATGAGCAGTTCTTC
13 TRBJ2-1 - TRBV7-6 - CASSPTGRDEQFF TGTGCCAGCAGCCCCACCGGTCGCGATGAGCAGTTCTTC
14 TRBJ1-1 - TRBV3-1/TRBV3-2 - CASSQDLVDTEAFF TGTGCCAGCAGCCAAGATCTAGTCGACACTGAAGCTTTCTTT
16 TRBJ2-3 - TRBV7-2 - CASSPWIAASTDTQYF TGTGCCAGCAGCCCCTGGATAGCGGCTAGCACAGATACGCAGTATTTT
15 TRBJ1-1 - TRBV15 - CATSKSTRVNTEAFF TGTGCCACCAGCAAGAGTACGCGGGTGAACACTGAAGCTTTCTTT
14 TRBJ1-1 - TRBV7-9 - CASRPPTGNTEAFF TGTGCCAGCAGACCGCCGACAGGGAACACTGAAGCTTTCTTT
13 TRBJ1-1 - TRBV19 - CASRELQNTEAFF TGTGCCAGTAGAGAGCTCCAGAACACTGAAGCTTTCTTT
15 TRBJ1-1 - TRBV6-5 - CASSLPEGMNTEAFF TGTGCCAGCAGTTTGCCAGAGGGCATGAACACTGAAGCTTTCTTT
16 TRBJ1-5 - TRBV19 - CASSIDSGASNQPQHF TGTGCCAGTAGTATAGATTCAGGGGCGAGCAATCAGCCCCAGCATTTT
18 TRBJ1-4 - TRBV7-8 - CASSLALDSFATNEKLFF TGTGCCAGCAGCTTAGCGCTTGACAGCTTCGCAACTAATGAAAAACTGTTTTTT
16 TRBJ2-3 - TRBV30 TRBD2 CAWSGREGRSTDTQYF TGTGCCTGGAGTGGGCGGGAGGGCCGGAGCACAGATACGCAGTATTTT
16 TRBJ2-5 - TRBV7-6 TRBD1 CASSLLNRGIRETQYF TGTGCCAGCAGCCTTCTAAACAGGGGGATAAGAGAGACCCAGTACTTC
13 TRBJ1-5 - TRBV6-6 TRBD1 CASSSTGNQPQHF TGTGCCAGCAGTTCGACAGGGAATCAGCCCCAGCATTTT
14 TRBJ2-5 - TRBV7-2 - CASSPGGNQETQYF TGTGCCAGCAGTCCGGGGGGCAACCAAGAGACCCAGTACTTC